The sequence of this T cell receptor beta chain was determined in a study of cytomegalovirus exposure and HLA in healthy donors. Whole-study results and caveats: By a later analysis, the bulk of CMV-associated TCR beta chains appeared HLA-restricted. A list of 150 or so TCR beta chains associated with cytomegalovirus was given. It was reportedly the case that the classifier diagnosed cytomegalovirus status with high specificity and sensitivity.

A note on this clone: Its target is not known.

PCR used 60 Vbeta primers and 13 Jbeta primers. Clones were read by immunoSEQ multiplex PCR, and TCRdb kept only the in-frame ones, dropping some. The table lists approximately 130,000 clones, approximately 85% of them singletons. The trim removed 9 bases at V and 0 bases at J, leaving 10 bases unmatched. Looked up from germline, CDR1 is LNHNV and CDR2 is YYDKDF (reference sequence). The CDR3 loop spans 15 amino acids. This clonotype was sampled from a woman in her thirties in good health and CMV-seropositive. The sample taken for sequencing was PBMCs. The rearrangement links TRBV15 to TRBJ1-1, with TRBD1 matching 7 bases. CDR3 amino acids: CATKHKDRLNTEAFF. DNA of the CDR3: TGTGCCACGAAACATAAGGACAGGCTGAACACTGAAGCTTTCTTT.